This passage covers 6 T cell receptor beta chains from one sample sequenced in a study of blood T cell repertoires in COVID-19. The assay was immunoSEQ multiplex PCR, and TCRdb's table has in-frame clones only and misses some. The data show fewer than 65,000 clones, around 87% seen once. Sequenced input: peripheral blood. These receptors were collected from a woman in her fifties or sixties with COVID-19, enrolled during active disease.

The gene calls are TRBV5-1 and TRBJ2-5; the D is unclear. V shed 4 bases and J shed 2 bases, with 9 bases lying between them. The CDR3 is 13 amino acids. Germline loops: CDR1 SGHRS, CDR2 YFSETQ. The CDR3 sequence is CASSPVFQETQYF. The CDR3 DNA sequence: TGCGCCAGCAGCCCAGTCTTTCAAGAGACCCAGTACTTC.

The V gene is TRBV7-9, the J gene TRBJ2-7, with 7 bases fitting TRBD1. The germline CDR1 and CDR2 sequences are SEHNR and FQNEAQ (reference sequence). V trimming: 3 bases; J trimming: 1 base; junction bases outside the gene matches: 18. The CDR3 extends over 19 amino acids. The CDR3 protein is CASSFNRGRSRRGSYEQYF. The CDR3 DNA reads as TGTGCCAGCAGCTTCAACAGGGGAAGAAGCCGAAGAGGGTCCTACGAGCAGTACTTC.

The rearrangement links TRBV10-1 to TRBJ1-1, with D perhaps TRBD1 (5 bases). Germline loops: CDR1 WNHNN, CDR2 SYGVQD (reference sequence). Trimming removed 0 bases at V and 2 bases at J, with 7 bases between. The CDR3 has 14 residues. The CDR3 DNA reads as TGCGCCAGCAGTGAGTCGACAGTCAACACTGAAGCTTTCTTT. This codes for CASSESTVNTEAFF.

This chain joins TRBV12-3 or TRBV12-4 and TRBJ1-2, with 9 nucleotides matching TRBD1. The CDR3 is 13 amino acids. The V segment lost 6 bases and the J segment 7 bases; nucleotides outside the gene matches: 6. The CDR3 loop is CASSRTGDGGYTF. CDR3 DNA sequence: TGTGCCAGCAGCCGGACAGGGGACGGTGGCTACACCTTC.

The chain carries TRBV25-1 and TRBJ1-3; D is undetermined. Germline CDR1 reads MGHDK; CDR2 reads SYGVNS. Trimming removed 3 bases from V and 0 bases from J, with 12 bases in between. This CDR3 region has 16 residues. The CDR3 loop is CASSDPALSSGNTIYF. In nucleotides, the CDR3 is TGTGCCAGCAGTGACCCTGCACTAAGCTCTGGAAACACCATATATTTT.

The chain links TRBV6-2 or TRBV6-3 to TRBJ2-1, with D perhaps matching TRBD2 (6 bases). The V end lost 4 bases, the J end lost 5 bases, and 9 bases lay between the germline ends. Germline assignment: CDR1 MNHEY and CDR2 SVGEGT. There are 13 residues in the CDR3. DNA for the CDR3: TGTGCCAGCAGTTCCGGGAGAAACAATGAGCAGTTCTTC. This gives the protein CASSSGRNNEQFF.